This TCR beta chain was profiled in a study of control samples from healthy donors and cancer patients. Clones were read by immunoSEQ multiplex PCR, and TCRdb kept only the in-frame ones, dropping some. The table includes around 75,000 clones, approximately 92% detected once. Trimming removed 1 base from V and 3 bases from J; junction bases left unmatched: 5. The CDR3 loop spans 16 amino acids. CDR1 is MGHRA, CDR2 YSYEKL, per germline. This receptor was taken from a woman aged 55 to 70 in good health. Source material: blood. The chain has TRBV4-1 and TRBJ1-5; TRBD1 agrees at 8 bases. CDR3 region: CASSQGRTGLNQPQHF. CDR3 sequence (DNA): TGCGCCAGCAGCCAAGGGAGGACAGGGCTCAATCAGCCCCAGCATTTT.